Ten or more counts support the clone carrying this TCR beta chain. This CDR3 region has 16 residues. Germline V gives CDR1 LGHNA, CDR2 YSLEER. The V and J ends lost 1 base and 3 bases, in that order; junction bases with no gene match: 6. TCRdb used MiXCR to reprocess the 5' RACE reads, holding one entry per CDR3 protein. In the table there are 150,000 to 200,000 distinct CDR3 sequences, 11% of which are singletons. This record belongs to a study of T-cell memory formation after mild COVID-19. Sequencing was performed on PBMCs or a T cell subset sorted from them (not recorded which). The origin of this receptor is a man aged 18 to 35 who had mild COVID-19 (a few samples of this study predate the infection). Cell type and time point are not known. The chain combines TRBV4-3 with TRBJ1-2; 9 bases align to TRBD1. CDR3 bases: TGCGCCAGCAGCCAAGTCCTGGACAGGGGCGACTATGGCTACACCTTC. Translated, it gives CASSQVLDRGDYGYTF.